This passage covers 10 T cell receptor beta chains from one sample sequenced in a study of T cells in localized non-small cell lung cancer. Sequencing was performed with immunoSEQ multiplex PCR; in TCRdb, only in-frame clones are kept and a portion is missing. In the table there are fewer than 30,000 clones, roughly 91% of which are singletons. The specimen was peripheral blood, collected before any cancer treatment. Every receptor here comes from a woman between 35 and 70 years old with stage I lung adenocarcinoma.

The CDR3 spells CASSEQGNTEAFF. The CDR3 coding sequence is TGTGCCAGCAGCGAACAGGGGAACACTGAAGCTTTCTTT. The chain carries TRBV5-6 and TRBJ1-1; the D gene is possibly TRBD1 (6 bases). Germline CDR1 is SGHDT and CDR2 is YYEEEE. V was shortened by 4 bases and J by 1 base, with 8 bases between the two germline ends. The CDR3 runs 13 residues. The variable domain in full, with the rest retrieved from reference TRBV5-6 and TRBJ1-1, is DAGVTQSPTHLIKTRGQQVTLRCSPKSGHDTVSWYQQALGQGPQFIFQYYEEEERQRGNFPDRFSGHQFPNYSSELNVNALLLGDSALYLCASSEQGNTEAFFGQGTRLTVV.

The rearrangement uses TRBV7-8 and TRBJ1-5; TRBD1 is a possible D gene (6 bases). The CDR3 covers 15 residues. V lost 1 base and J lost 7, with 14 bases in between. Per the germline V gene, CDR1 is SGHVS and CDR2 is FQNEAQ. The CDR3: CASSLGIQGGQPQHF. The CDR3 coding sequence is TGTGCCAGCAGCTTAGGAATACAGGGTGGACAGCCCCAGCATTTT.

This rearrangement joins TRBV21-1 to TRBJ2-3; the table gives TRBD2 as D, unverified against the DNA. TRBV21-1 is given as a pseudogene. The CDR3 totals 15 residues. CDR3 sequence: CASYGGGDGTDTQYF. As DNA, the CDR3 is TGTGCCAGCTACGGCGGGGGGGATGGCACAGATACGCAGTATTTT.

The chain is built from TRBV6-1 and TRBJ2-1, with TRBD2 matching 9 bases. The trim removed 7 bases at V and 7 bases at J, leaving 5 bases unmatched. CDR1 MNHNS and CDR2 SASEGT come from the germline V gene. This CDR3 spans 13 amino acids. The CDR3 protein is CASTPAGGNEQFF. For the CDR3, the DNA is TGTGCCAGCACCCCGGCGGGAGGGAATGAGCAGTTCTTC.

The chain employs TRBV7-8 and TRBJ2-3; D may be TRBD1 (5 bases). There are 13 residues in the CDR3. V lost 4 bases and J 3 bases, leaving 8 bases between the germline ends. Germline V lookup: CDR1 SGHVS, CDR2 FQNEAQ. DNA for the CDR3: TGTGCCAGCAGCTATCGACAGACAGATACGCAGTATTTT. Its translation is CASSYRQTDTQYF. The variable domain in full, with the rest retrieved from reference TRBV7-8 and TRBJ2-3, is GAGVSQSPRYKVAKRGQDVALRCDPISGHVSLFWYQQALGQGPEFLTYFQNEAQLDKSGLPSDRFFAERPEGSVSTLKIQRTQQEDSAVYLCASSYRQTDTQYFGPGTRLTVL.

The rearrangement links TRBV14 to TRBJ1-4; possibly TRBD1 for D (5 bases). Per germline, CDR1 SGHDN and CDR2 FVKESK. The CDR3 sequence is 16 residues long. V shed 4 bases and J shed 4 bases, with 16 bases lying between them. DNA for the CDR3: TGTGCCAGCAGCCCACTCCGGGGGGGGATTAATGAAAAACTGTTTTTT. This gives the protein CASSPLRGGINEKLFF.

The chain employs TRBV7-9 and TRBJ1-3; D uncertain. CDR1 is SEHNR and CDR2 is FQNEAQ in the germline V gene (reference sequence). The germline V and J ends were trimmed by 4 bases and 0 bases, with 16 bases remaining between them. The CDR3 runs to 17 residues. The CDR3 DNA follows: TGTGCCAGCAGCTCCCCCGCCACGACGGCCTCTGGAAACACCATATATTTT. This codes for CASSSPATTASGNTIYF. Full variable domain (rest looked up from reference TRBV7-9 and TRBJ1-3): DTGVSQNPRHKITKRGQNVTFRCDPISEHNRLYWYRQTLGQGPEFLTYFQNEAQLEKSRLLSDRFSAERPKGSFSTLEIQRTEQGDSAMYLCASSSPATTASGNTIYFGEGSWLTVV.

In this sample, this clone turned up once. This rearrangement joins TRBV19 to TRBJ2-6; possibly TRBD1 or TRBD2 for D (5 bases each). CDR3 length equals 16 residues. Germline V gives CDR1 LNHDA, CDR2 SQIVND (reference sequence). V gave up 2 bases and J gave up 2 bases, with 10 bases separating them. CDR3 amino acids: CASSIRQGAGANVLTF. The CDR3 DNA reads TGTGCCAGTAGTATACGGCAGGGAGCTGGGGCCAACGTCCTGACTTTC.

The V and J genes are TRBV6-5 and TRBJ1-1; D gene unclear. This CDR3 spans 13 amino acids. Germline CDR1 and CDR2: MNHEY and SVGAGI. Trimming removed 6 bases from V and 0 bases from J, with 8 bases in between. The CDR3 nucleotides are TGTGCCAGCAGCTCGCGAGTGAACACTGAAGCTTTCTTT. Amino acid sequence: CASSSRVNTEAFF.

This clone appeared a single time. The V call is TRBV4-2, the J call TRBJ1-4, with TRBD1 matching over 10 bases. Germline V gives CDR1 LGHNA, CDR2 YNFKEQ. The CDR3 is made up of 17 amino acids. The V segment lost 4 bases and the J segment 2 bases; nucleotides outside the gene matches: 7. CDR3 sequence: CASSPRDRGPTNEKLFF. The CDR3 DNA reads TGTGCCAGCAGCCCCCGAGACAGGGGGCCGACTAATGAAAAACTGTTTTTT.